A selection of T cell receptor beta chains follows, all from one sample in a study of cytomegalovirus exposure and HLA in healthy donors. Some clones are missing from TCRdb's copy, which holds only in-frame ones; the method was immunoSEQ multiplex PCR. The data hold around 150,000 clones, with about 65% observed a single time. The sequenced sample consisted of PBMCs. Receptor source: a man between 35 and 55 years old in good health and CMV-seropositive. Each CDR3 is given without its conserved first and last residue. Fields, in order: J gene, V gene, CDR3 protein.

>TRBJ2-7|TRBV6-5
ASSPDRVTCAQY
>TRBJ1-2|TRBV16
ASSSRRQSYT
>TRBJ2-1|TRBV9
ASSPVVEAGRYNEQF
>TRBJ1-5|TRBV19
ASSIAGQSFNQPQH
>TRBJ1-1|TRBV5-1
ASSLQGNTEAF
>TRBJ1-1|TRBV7-8
ASSLVGGTLTEAF
>TRBJ1-5|TRBV15
ATSRDGGPNQPQH
>TRBJ2-7|TRBV18
ASSPRGGSSYEQY
>TRBJ1-1|TRBV29-1
SAEAGALGTEAF
>TRBJ2-3|TRBV6-5
ASSRGIADTQY
>TRBJ2-2|TRBV27
ASSYGSHTGELF
>TRBJ2-1|TRBV7-9
ASSPLAGGPGEQF
>TRBJ1-4|TRBV15
ATSYGNNEKLF
>TRBJ1-4|TRBV6-5
ASSYRGQANEKLF
>TRBJ2-7|TRBV5-3
ARSLDRAPLEQY
>TRBJ2-7|TRBV27
ASSLNPSGEQY
>TRBJ2-7|TRBV29-1
SVGDRGIYEQY
>TRBJ1-3|TRBV6-1
ASSPWGEGNTIY
>TRBJ2-5|TRBV4-3
ASSQDRWASETQY
>TRBJ1-4|TRBV7-6
ASSVRPTGEKLF
>TRBJ1-1|TRBV30
AWSTRTGEINTEAF
>TRBJ1-1|TRBV30
AWNRDRDTEAF
>TRBJ1-3|TRBV2
ASRAGSGPGNTIY
>TRBJ1-2|TRBV18
ASSGGQGSGAYGYT
>TRBJ1-2|TRBV19
ASSIARRAVYGYT
>TRBJ1-1|TRBV19
ASSIEGTNPRDTEAF
>TRBJ1-2|TRBV25-1
ASREDGANYGYT
>TRBJ1-1|TRBV9
ASANQGQRNTEAF
>TRBJ1-3|TRBV30
AWSVSALGNTIY
>TRBJ1-2|TRBV9
ASTRTGGGYT
>TRBJ2-3|TRBV20-1
RGVAGTAQY
>TRBJ2-7|TRBV7-2
ASSLTSGGTYEQY
>TRBJ1-1|TRBV5-5
ASSPRGAGNTEAF
>TRBJ2-5|TRBV20-1
SARNAETQY
>TRBJ2-5|TRBV19
ASSNLAGGSETQY
>TRBJ2-1|TRBV30
AWSPGQEYNEQF
>TRBJ2-7|TRBV6-6
ASATERTTYEQY
>TRBJ2-2|TRBV7-6
ASSPPSGGPNTGELF
>TRBJ1-6|TRBV18
ASSLDRGAYNSPLH
>TRBJ1-2|TRBV7-8
ASSLPTGEGYT
>TRBJ1-1|TRBV29-1
SATTRNTEAF
>TRBJ2-5|TRBV6-1
ASRLQGTQETQY
>TRBJ2-7|TRBV5-6
ATRGSHSYEQY
>TRBJ1-5|TRBV15
ATSRDLDRERPQH
>TRBJ2-7|TRBV21-1
ARHPRGTGTEQY
>TRBJ1-4|TRBV5-1
ASSLNRDSLKLF